These 21 T cell receptor beta chains originate from one sample sequenced in a study of T cells after yellow fever vaccination. TCRdb reanalysed the 5' RACE reads using MiXCR and keeps one entry per CDR3 protein. The repertoire holds 250,000 to 400,000 distinct CDR3 sequences, with 4% to 5.5% as singletons. Specimen: PBMCs, collected 15 days after the yellow fever booster vaccination. The origin of the receptors is a man aged 18 to 29 who received the YFV17D yellow fever vaccine.

This clonotype was recorded a few times. The chain joins TRBV4-1 to TRBJ1-5; unclear D gene. Germline CDR1 reads MGHRA; CDR2 reads YSYEKL. This CDR3 has 13 amino acids. V was trimmed by 0 bases and J by 6 bases, leaving 6 bases between them. CDR3 residues: CASSQDHGQPQHF. The CDR3 DNA sequence: TGCGCCAGCAGCCAAGATCACGGTCAGCCCCAGCATTTT.

The DNA for the CDR3 is TGTGCCAGCTTCTTAGGGCTAGCGGGGTTAGATACGCAGTATTTT. This gives the protein CASFLGLAGLDTQYF. V gene TRBV7-2 combines with J gene TRBJ2-3; 9 nucleotides line up with TRBD2. Losses at the gene ends were 8 bases for V and 5 bases for J; bases not matched to a gene: 11. Per germline, CDR1 SGHTA and CDR2 FQGNSA. The CDR3 contains 15 residues. The full variable domain, completed using reference TRBV7-2 and TRBJ2-3, is GAGVSQSPSNKVTEKGKDVELRCDPISGHTALYWYRQSLGQGLEFLIYFQGNSAPDKSGLPSDRFSAERTGGSVSTLTIQRTQQEDSAVYLCASFLGLAGLDTQYFGPGTRLTVL.

V gene TRBV11-1 combines with J gene TRBJ2-3; D not certain. Germline assignment: CDR1 SGHAT and CDR2 FQDESV (reference sequence). The CDR3 contains 14 residues. The V end lost 2 bases, the J end lost 5 bases, and 11 bases lay between the germline ends. The DNA of the CDR3 is TGTGCCAGCAGCTTATTTATTGCGGAAGATACGCAGTATTTT. The encoded protein is CASSLFIAEDTQYF.

The chain links TRBV18 to TRBJ2-3; D not certain. There are 14 residues in the CDR3. Trimming shortened V by 2 bases and J by 5 bases, and 11 bases separated the two germline ends. CDR1 KGHSH and CDR2 LQKENI come from the germline V gene. CDR3 sequence (DNA): TGTGCCAGCTCACCAACCGCCCCAAGAGATACGCAGTATTTT. Amino acid sequence: CASSPTAPRDTQYF.

This clonotype was detected many times. The CDR3 here is CASSMPSRTADTQYF. Written as DNA, the CDR3 is TGTGCCAGTAGTATGCCGTCCCGGACAGCCGATACGCAGTATTTT. The chain employs TRBV19 and TRBJ2-3; the D gene is possibly TRBD1 (6 bases). This CDR3 has 15 amino acids. Germline V CDR1 and CDR2: LNHDA, SQIVND (reference sequence). Trimming pared 3 bases from V and 6 bases from J, leaving 16 bases between.

This clonotype was picked up many times. This rearrangement joins TRBV27 to TRBJ2-3, with 7 bases fitting TRBD1. Germline V CDR1 and CDR2: MNHEY, SMNVEV (reference sequence). After removal of 5 bases from V and 4 bases from J, the junction contained 15 bases not matched to a gene. This CDR3 region has 17 residues. Here the CDR3 reads CASSPQQDRFDADTQYF. For the CDR3, the DNA is TGTGCCAGCAGTCCCCAACAGGACAGGTTCGACGCAGATACGCAGTATTTT.

This clonotype was picked up many times. The rearrangement links TRBV3-1 to TRBJ1-2, with 7 bases matching TRBD1. The CDR3 runs 15 residues. V lost 4 bases and J lost 6; bases outside the gene matches: 11. Germline CDR1 and CDR2: LGHDT and YNNKEL (reference sequence). The CDR3 loop is CASSPQDRIINGYTF. In nucleotides, the CDR3 is TGTGCCAGCAGCCCCCAGGACAGGATAATTAATGGCTACACCTTC.

The chain joins TRBV19 to TRBJ1-5; the D is unclear. The CDR3 has 17 amino acids. Germline CDR1 reads LNHDA; CDR2 reads SQIVND (reference sequence). The V gene lost 0 bases and the J gene lost 3 bases, with 15 bases spanning the gap. The CDR3 DNA follows: TGTGCCAGTAGTATAGATCGAGTAGGTGGGAACAATCAGCCCCAGCATTTT. It specifies CASSIDRVGGNNQPQHF. The whole variable domain, filled in from reference TRBV19 and TRBJ1-5, reads DGGITQSPKYLFRKEGQNVTLSCEQNLNHDAMYWYRQDPGQGLRLIYYSQIVNDFQKGDIAEGYSVSREKKESFPLTVTSAQKNPTAFYLCASSIDRVGGNNQPQHFGDGTRLSIL.

This clonotype has a count of ten or more. The chain joins TRBV5-1 to TRBJ1-2; no reliable D call. The germline V gene has CDR1 SGHRS and CDR2 YFSETQ. This CDR3 is built from 14 residues. Trimming shortened V by 0 bases and J by 4 bases, and 10 bases separated the two germline ends. Here the CDR3 DNA reads TGCGCCAGCAGCTTGGAATCCGCAAGCTATGGCTACACCTTC. This translates into CASSLESASYGYTF.

The sample holds many counts of this clonotype. The chain combines TRBV6-2 or TRBV6-3 with TRBJ1-1, with D perhaps matching TRBD1 (5 bases). V was trimmed by 6 bases and J by 3 bases, leaving 11 bases between them. The CDR3 has 13 residues. Germline assignment: CDR1 MNHEY and CDR2 SVGEGT. CDR3 sequence (DNA): TGTGCCAGCAGGTGGGGCGCCGACACTGAAGCTTTCTTT. Translation gives CASRWGADTEAFF.

This clonotype has a handful of counts. The chain is built from TRBV24-1 and TRBJ2-5, with a weak D call TRBD1 (5 bases). V was cut by 12 bases and J by 4 bases, with 11 bases left in between. CDR3 size: 11 residues. The germline V gene has CDR1 KGHDR and CDR2 SFDVKD. For the CDR3, the DNA is TGTGCCGTAGGGGCAGGAGAGACCCAGTACTTC. This translates into CAVGAGETQYF.

This clonotype was observed a few times. The chain links TRBV10-3 to TRBJ1-5; D remains ambiguous. The V gene lost 1 base and the J gene lost 4 bases, with 11 bases spanning the gap. This CDR3 has 15 residues. Germline CDR1 and CDR2: ENHRY and SYGVKD. CDR3 sequence: CAISEYDGRNQPQHF. DNA for the CDR3: TGTGCCATCAGTGAGTACGATGGCAGAAATCAGCCCCAGCATTTT.

This clonotype appeared many times. This chain joins TRBV7-9 and TRBJ2-3; D not certain. The CDR3 is made up of 13 amino acids. Between the trimmed V and J ends, which lost 5 bases and 0 bases, there was a span of 6 bases. CDR1 is SEHNR, CDR2 FQNEAQ, per germline (reference sequence). The CDR3 sequence: CASSVYSTDTQYF. In DNA, the CDR3 is TGTGCCAGCAGCGTCTATAGCACAGATACGCAGTATTTT.

This clonotype has just a few counts. The chain is built from TRBV10-3 and TRBJ2-2; perhaps TRBD1 as D (6 bases). Germline CDR1 ENHRY, CDR2 SYGVKD. Trimming removed 0 bases from V and 2 bases from J, with 16 bases in between. This CDR3 region has 18 residues. Here the CDR3 reads CAISESSTGIGNTGELFF. In DNA, the CDR3 is TGTGCCATCAGTGAGTCGAGTACAGGGATCGGAAACACCGGGGAGCTGTTTTTT.

V gene TRBV5-6 combines with J gene TRBJ1-2; 9 positions match TRBD1. The germline gives CDR1 SGHDT, CDR2 YYEEEE. Trimming at V came to 2 bases and at J to 6 bases, leaving 5 bases not matched to a gene. The CDR3 is 14 residues long. The CDR3 nucleotides read TGTGCCAGCAGCTTCCGGGACAGGGAAAATGGCTACACCTTC. Translating gives CASSFRDRENGYTF.

This clonotype was seen ten or more times. The chain joins TRBV20-1 to TRBJ2-5; either TRBD1 or TRBD2 may fit D (5 bases each). This CDR3 is built from 13 residues. Looked up from germline, CDR1 is DFQATT and CDR2 is SNEGSKA (reference sequence). The V end was cut by 3 bases, the J end by 2 bases, with 10 bases between. The chain's CDR3 is CSASGAAQETQYF. In DNA form, the CDR3 reads TGCAGTGCTAGCGGGGCGGCTCAAGAGACCCAGTACTTC.

This clonotype occurred many times. J is TRBJ2-1 and V is TRBV5-1; 13 bases line up with TRBD2. Germline-derived CDR1 and CDR2 are SGHRS and YFSETQ. Trimming removed 4 bases from V and 9 bases from J; junction bases left unmatched: 10. The CDR3 length is 16 residues. The CDR3 is CASSALTSGGAREQFF. The CDR3 bases are TGCGCCAGCAGCGCACTCACTAGCGGGGGGGCCCGTGAGCAGTTCTTC.

This clonotype came up a few times. V gene TRBV10-2 combines with J gene TRBJ2-2; D gene unclear. CDR3 length: 12 residues. The V gene lost 6 bases and the J gene lost 7 bases, with 9 bases spanning the gap. Germline-derived CDR1 and CDR2 are WSHSY and SAAADI. DNA for the CDR3: TGCGCCAGCAGCGCCAAGGGCGGGGAGCTGTTTTTT. As protein: CASSAKGGELFF.

This clonotype was found a few times. CDR3 DNA sequence: TGCAGCGCGAGGGGGTACCAAGAGACCCAGTACTTC. Its protein is CSARGYQETQYF. The chain recombines TRBV29-1 with TRBJ2-5; weak D call: TRBD1 (6 bases). V gave up 7 bases and J gave up 0 bases, with 9 bases separating them. This CDR3 is built from 12 residues. Germline loops: CDR1 SQVTM, CDR2 ANQGSEA. Variable domain in full (rest from reference TRBV29-1 and TRBJ2-5): SAVISQKPSRDICQRGTSLTIQCQVDSQVTMMFWYRQQPGQSLTLIATANQGSEATYESGFVIDKFPISRPNLTFSTLTVSNMSPEDSSIYLCSARGYQETQYFGPGTRLLVL.

This clonotype was recorded at least ten times. The rearrangement uses TRBV6-5 and TRBJ2-7, with TRBD2 as a possible D gene (6 bases). The CDR3 sequence is 15 residues long. V gave up 0 bases and J gave up 2 bases, with 11 bases separating them. The germline V gene has CDR1 MNHEY and CDR2 SVGAGI. This chain's CDR3 is CASSYSMAGTYEQYF. The CDR3 nucleotides are TGTGCCAGCAGTTACTCGATGGCGGGAACCTACGAGCAGTACTTC.

This clonotype was counted many times. V is TRBV12-3 or TRBV12-4 and J is TRBJ2-4; D is possibly TRBD1 (6 bases). This CDR3 spans 14 amino acids. V shed 2 bases and J shed 7 bases, with 12 bases lying between them. The CDR3 coding sequence is TGTGCCAGCAGTTTACCAGGGGCGCGGAACATTCAGTACTTC. It yields the protein CASSLPGARNIQYF.